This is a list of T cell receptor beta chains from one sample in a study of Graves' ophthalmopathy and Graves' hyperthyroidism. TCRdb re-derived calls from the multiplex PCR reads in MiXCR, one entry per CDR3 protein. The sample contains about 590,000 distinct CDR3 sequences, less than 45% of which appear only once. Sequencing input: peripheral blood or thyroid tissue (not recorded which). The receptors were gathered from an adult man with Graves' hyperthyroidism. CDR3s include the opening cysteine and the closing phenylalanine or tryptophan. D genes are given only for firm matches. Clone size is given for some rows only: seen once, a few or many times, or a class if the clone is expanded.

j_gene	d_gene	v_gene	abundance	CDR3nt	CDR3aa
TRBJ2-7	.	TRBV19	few	TGTGCCAGTAGTACTCCCGGGACGGCCTTACGGGAGCAGTACTTC	CASSTPGTALREQYF
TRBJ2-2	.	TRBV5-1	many	TGCGCCAGCAGCTCGGGGGCGAACACCGGGGAGCTGTTTTTT	CASSSGANTGELFF
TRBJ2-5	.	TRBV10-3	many	TGTGCCAGCAGTGAAGAACCCGGGGGAGAGACCCAGTACTTC	CASSEEPGGETQYF
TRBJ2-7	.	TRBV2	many	TGTGCCAGCAAAGTGGTCGGCACAGGGAACGAGCAGTACTTC	CASKVVGTGNEQYF
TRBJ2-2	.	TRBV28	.	TGTGCCAGCAGACGCCAGGGGGGGGGGCTGAACACCGGGGAGCTGTTTTTT	CASRRQGGGLNTGELFF
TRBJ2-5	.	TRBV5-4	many	TGTGCCAGCAGCCCCTCGCCCGGGACGAAACCGGCAGAGACCCAGTACTTC	CASSPSPGTKPAETQYF
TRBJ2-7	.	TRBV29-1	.	TGCAGCTTAAATCACGGCAGGACCTACGAGCAGTACTTC	CSLNHGRTYEQYF
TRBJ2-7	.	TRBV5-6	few	TGTGCCAGCAGCCTGAAGCGACTAGACCTCTACGAGCAGTACTTC	CASSLKRLDLYEQYF
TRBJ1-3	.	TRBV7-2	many	TGTGCCAGCAGCTTTGATGGAAACACCATATATTTT	CASSFDGNTIYF
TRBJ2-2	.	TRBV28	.	TGTGCCAGCAGTTTATTTATGGGCGGGGAGCTGTTTTTT	CASSLFMGGELFF